What follows are 20 T cell receptor beta chains derived from one specimen sequenced in a study of PD-1 blockade in classical Hodgkin lymphoma. Every single patient, without exception, relapsed after autologous stem cell transplantation, and brentuximab vedotin exposure varied. Repertoires were generated with immunoSEQ multiplex PCR, while TCRdb's copy carries only in-frame clones and drops some. The table records 47,000 or so clones, around 70% of them present only once. Sample: peripheral blood mononuclear cells (PBMCs), taken at baseline. Receptor source: a human donor with classical Hodgkin lymphoma.

This clone was detected a few times. V gene TRBV4-1 combines with J gene TRBJ2-7; D is possibly TRBD2 (6 bases). The V gene's germline CDR1 is MGHRA and CDR2 YSYEKL. The CDR3 is 19 residues long. V shed 4 bases and J shed 0 bases, with 25 bases lying between them. The DNA for the CDR3 is TGCGCCAGCAGCCCTCCGAGACTCACCGGGACTTTTCACTCCTACGAGCAGTACTTC. Translating it yields CASSPPRLTGTFHSYEQYF.

The chain has TRBV10-3 and TRBJ1-5, with D possibly matching TRBD1 (5 bases). The germline CDR1 and CDR2 sequences are ENHRY and SYGVKD. Trimming took off 8 bases at V and 2 bases at J, with 13 bases between the two ends. The CDR3 consists of 14 residues. The CDR3 loop is CAIGGGGGNQPQHF. The DNA of the CDR3 is TGTGCCATCGGGGGAGGAGGAGGCAATCAGCCCCAGCATTTT.

This clone was seen more than once but under ten times. The V gene is TRBV2, the J gene TRBJ2-3; D is undetermined. The V and J ends lost 1 base and 4 bases respectively, with 9 bases between them. The CDR3 extends over 14 amino acids. Germline-derived CDR1 and CDR2 are SNHLY and FYNNEI. Here the CDR3 reads CASSEVSRSDTQYF. CDR3 DNA sequence: TGTGCCAGCAGTGAAGTGAGCCGCTCAGATACGCAGTATTTT.

The chain couples TRBV19 to TRBJ1-2; D gene ambiguous. Germline loops: CDR1 LNHDA, CDR2 SQIVND (reference sequence). With 3 bases removed from V and 2 bases from J, the gap between germline ends came to 13 bases. CDR3 length: 15 amino acids. The CDR3 nucleotides read TGTGCCAGTAGTATTGAAGGAGTAAAAAACTATGGCTACACCTTC. It encodes CASSIEGVKNYGYTF.

There are many counts of this clone. This rearrangement joins TRBV19 to TRBJ1-2; D gene uncertain. Germline V lookup: CDR1 LNHDA, CDR2 SQIVND (reference sequence). V was trimmed by 1 base and J by 4 bases, leaving 10 bases between them. The CDR3 extends over 14 amino acids. The CDR3 nucleotides read TGTGCCAGTAGTATAGGTTCAGGCGCCTATGGCTACACCTTC. Its translation: CASSIGSGAYGYTF.

The CDR3 spells CASSGLQSSGANVLTF. CDR3 DNA: TGTGCCAGCAGCGGGCTCCAGAGCTCTGGGGCCAACGTCCTGACTTTC. The chain joins TRBV9 to TRBJ2-6; D gene uncertain. Germline values: CDR1 SGDLS, CDR2 YYNGEE. The CDR3 sequence is 16 residues long. V was cut by 3 bases and J by 0 bases, with 10 bases left in between.

The chain carries TRBV19 and TRBJ1-1; D not resolved. CDR1 and CDR2 (germline): LNHDA, SQIVND (reference sequence). The CDR3 runs to 14 residues. The V and J ends lost 5 bases and 4 bases respectively, with 14 bases between them. CDR3 sequence: CASSFEVFRTEAFF. The CDR3 nucleotides read TGTGCCAGTAGTTTTGAGGTGTTCCGCACTGAAGCTTTCTTT.

The V and J genes are TRBV11-3 and TRBJ2-7; 8 nucleotides agree with TRBD2. This CDR3 is 15 amino acids long. The germline gives CDR1 SGHNT, CDR2 YENEEA. The J segment lost 5 bases and the V segment lost 5 bases, leaving 11 bases of the junction unmatched. CDR3 sequence reads: CASSTEGLVSHEQYF. In DNA form, the CDR3 reads TGTGCCAGCAGCACCGAGGGACTAGTAAGCCACGAGCAGTACTTC.

This clone appeared a few times. The rearrangement joins TRBV2 to TRBJ2-7; 8 bases align to TRBD1. The germline V gene has CDR1 SNHLY and CDR2 FYNNEI. The CDR3 has 14 residues. Trimming at V came to 2 bases and at J to 5 bases, leaving 5 bases not matched to a gene. The CDR3 here is CASSELGQGDEQYF. The CDR3 nucleotides are TGTGCCAGCAGTGAATTAGGACAGGGTGACGAGCAGTACTTC.

This chain links TRBV2 with TRBJ1-4; the D is unclear. This CDR3 is 14 amino acids long. Deletions cut 7 bases from V and 0 bases from J, with 9 bases between. Germline V gene data show CDR1 as SNHLY and CDR2 as FYNNEI. CDR3 loop: CASKAGSTNEKLFF. CDR3 nucleotide sequence: TGTGCCAGCAAGGCGGGATCAACTAATGAAAAACTGTTTTTT.

This rearrangement joins TRBV29-1 to TRBJ1-5; tentatively, D is TRBD1 (6 bases). CDR1 and CDR2 from the germline V gene are SQVTM and ANQGSEA. The CDR3 is 14 amino acids. V was trimmed by 2 bases and J by 1 base, leaving 9 bases between them. The CDR3 DNA follows: TGCAGCGTTGAAAGGGGGGTGAGCAATCAGCCCCAGCATTTT. Amino acid sequence: CSVERGVSNQPQHF.

The rearrangement uses TRBV19 and TRBJ1-5; D gene unclear. V gave up 2 bases and J gave up 4 bases, with 3 bases separating them. Germline V gene data show CDR1 as LNHDA and CDR2 as SQIVND (reference sequence). This CDR3 is 12 amino acids long. In DNA form, the CDR3 reads TGTGCCAGTAGTATAAGGAATCAGCCCCAGCATTTT. Translating it yields CASSIRNQPQHF.

This clone has a handful of counts. The rearrangement links TRBV28 to TRBJ1-6, with D possibly being TRBD1 (6 bases). Germline values: CDR1 MDHEN, CDR2 SYDVKM. The CDR3 covers 16 residues. Trimming pared 2 bases from V and 10 bases from J, leaving 18 bases between. The DNA of the CDR3 is TGTGCCAGCAGTTTACGGGGGGGGCTGATACAATCACCCCTCCACTTT. Amino acid sequence: CASSLRGGLIQSPLHF.

This clone appeared once. The V call is TRBV5-6, the J call TRBJ2-2, with TRBD1 matching 7 bases. Germline assignment: CDR1 SGHDT and CDR2 YYEEEE. The CDR3 totals 17 residues. V lost 4 bases and J lost 6; bases outside the gene matches: 15. CDR3 DNA sequence: TGTGCCAGCAGCAAAACGACAGGGAGCCCGCTTCCCGGGGAGCTGTTTTTT. It encodes CASSKTTGSPLPGELFF.

As concerns this clone: The same CDR3 can be traced to other DNA sequences in this sample. This chain uses TRBV7-9 with TRBJ1-2; no clear D gene. The CDR3 spans 12 residues. Germline CDR1 is SEHNR and CDR2 is FQNEAQ (reference sequence). V lost 1 base to trimming and J lost 7 bases, with 7 bases between them. In DNA form, the CDR3 reads TGTGCCAGCAGCTTAGAACTAGGTGGCTACACCTTC. It specifies CASSLELGGYTF.

V and J are TRBV5-1 and TRBJ2-7, with D perhaps TRBD1 (6 bases). Trimming took 2 bases from V and 2 from J, leaving 17 bases between them. Per germline, CDR1 SGHRS and CDR2 YFSETQ. The CDR3 has 16 amino acids. CDR3 amino acids: CASSFGSSGVPYEQYF. DNA of the CDR3: TGCGCCAGCAGCTTCGGGTCGTCAGGGGTACCCTACGAGCAGTACTTC.

This rearrangement joins TRBV19 to TRBJ1-4; weak D call: TRBD1 (6 bases). V dropped 3 bases and J dropped 8 bases, with 13 bases sitting between them. CDR3 length: 14 residues. The germline V gene has CDR1 LNHDA and CDR2 SQIVND (reference sequence). CDR3 nucleotides: TGTGCCAGTAGTATGTCGGGGGCGAGGGAAAAACTGTTTTTT. It translates to CASSMSGAREKLFF.

The V gene is TRBV10-3, the J gene TRBJ2-2, with 12 positions matching TRBD1. CDR1 is ENHRY and CDR2 is SYGVKD in the germline V gene. This CDR3 region has 15 residues. V lost 4 bases to trimming and J lost 4 bases; unmatched junction nucleotides: 1. For the CDR3, the DNA is TGTGCCATCAGTGGGGACAGGGGGCTCACCGGGGAGCTGTTTTTT. Translated: CAISGDRGLTGELFF.

This rearrangement joins TRBV13 to TRBJ2-7; 10 nucleotides line up with TRBD2. The germline gives CDR1 PRHDT, CDR2 FYEKMQ (reference sequence). The ends lost 5 bases at V and 3 bases at J; junction bases unmatched: 7. The CDR3 extends over 15 amino acids. CDR3 coding DNA: TGTGCCAGCAGCCCCGGAAGCGGGGGGGTCTACGAGCAGTACTTC. Translating it yields CASSPGSGGVYEQYF.

In DNA form, the CDR3 reads TGTGCCACCCGAAGGCATGGCTACACCTTC. Translating gives CATRRHGYTF. V is TRBV19 and J is TRBJ1-2; no firm D call. Germline CDR1 reads LNHDA; CDR2 reads SQIVND (reference sequence). The CDR3 covers 10 residues. V was clipped by 10 bases and J by 6 bases, with 9 bases between them. Supplemented by reference TRBV19 and TRBJ1-2, the full variable domain reads DGGITQSPKYLFRKEGQNVTLSCEQNLNHDAMYWYRQDPGQGLRLIYYSQIVNDFQKGDIAEGYSVSREKKESFPLTVTSAQKNPTAFYLCATRRHGYTFGSGTRLTVV.